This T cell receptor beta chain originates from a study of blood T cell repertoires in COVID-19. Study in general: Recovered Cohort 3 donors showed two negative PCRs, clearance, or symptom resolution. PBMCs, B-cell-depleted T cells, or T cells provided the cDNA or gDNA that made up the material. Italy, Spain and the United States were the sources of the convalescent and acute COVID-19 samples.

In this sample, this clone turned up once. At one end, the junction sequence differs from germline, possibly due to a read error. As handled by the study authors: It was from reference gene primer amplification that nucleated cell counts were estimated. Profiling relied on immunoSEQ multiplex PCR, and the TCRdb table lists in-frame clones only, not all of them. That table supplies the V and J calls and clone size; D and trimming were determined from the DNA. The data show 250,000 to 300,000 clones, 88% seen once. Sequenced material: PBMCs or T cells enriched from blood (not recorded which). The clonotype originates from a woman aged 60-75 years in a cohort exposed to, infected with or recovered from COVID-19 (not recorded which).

CDR3 residues: CASSVATSSSGRAGTGTQYF. DNA for the CDR3: TGTGCCAGCAGCGTAGCTACATCCTCTAGCGGGAGGGCCGGGACAGGTACGCAGTATTTT. This chain uses TRBV9 with TRBJ2-3; TRBD2 aligns across 12 bases. The CDR3 runs 20 residues. Germline V gene data show CDR1 as SGDLS and CDR2 as YYNGEE.